Given below is one TCR beta chain in context. What it binds is not known. The data were obtained in a study of identical twins. Unique molecular identifiers were in the cDNA, with template-switch universal primer binding. TCRdb re-called the 5' RACE reads through MiXCR, storing one row per CDR3 protein. The sample yields about 890,000 distinct CDR3 sequences, around an eighth seen once. Overall study results and limits: Donors were not followed over many years; analysis was cross-sectional. Researchers caution that invariant MAIT and iNKT cells could partly confound zero-insertion analyses. Twins' surplus sharing was weaker for beta out-of-frame sequences.

This CDR3 has 15 residues. The germline V gene has CDR1 SGDLS and CDR2 YYNGEE. The V and J ends lost 0 bases and 2 bases, in that order; junction bases with no gene match: 5. These data also formed part of another study, on yellow fever vaccine responses in identical twins.

This clonotype was obtained from a woman aged 18-29 years in good health. V usage is TRBV9 and J usage is TRBJ2-7; 7 bases line up with TRBD2. Sequenced: PBMCs. The CDR3, as DNA: TGTGCCAGCAGCGTAGGGGTAGCGGGCCCCTACGAGCAGTACTTC. Its protein product is CASSVGVAGPYEQYF.